These 4 T cell receptor beta chains came from one sample sequenced in a study of technical replicates of blood from a few donors. Sequenced by immunoSEQ multiplex PCR; TCRdb stores in-frame clones only, minus some. Of almost 90,000 clones listed, approximately 93% are singletons. Sequenced input: T cells isolated from PBMCs. Receptor source: a human donor in good health.

This chain joins TRBV11-2 and TRBJ1-2; D is perhaps TRBD1 (5 bases). The length of the CDR3 is 16 residues. Looked up from germline, CDR1 is SGHAT and CDR2 is FQNNGV. V lost 5 bases and J 4 bases, leaving 20 bases between the germline ends. The CDR3 nucleotides read TGTGCCAGCAGCCCGGGGGTTCAACCTAGGTTCTATGGCTACACCTTC. Amino acids: CASSPGVQPRFYGYTF.

The CDR3 DNA follows: TGTGCCAGCAGCCCGGAGGGAATCAGCTCCTACAATGAGCAGTTCTTC. Encoded protein: CASSPEGISSYNEQFF. The chain links TRBV6-6 to TRBJ2-1, with a possible D match to TRBD2 (6 bases). This CDR3 has 16 amino acids. The germline gives CDR1 MNHNY, CDR2 SVGAGI (reference sequence). Between the trimmed V and J ends, which lost 6 bases and 0 bases, there was a span of 15 bases.

The sample holds one count of this clone. The gene calls are TRBV27 and TRBJ2-7, with D possibly matching TRBD2 (6 bases). Between the trimmed V and J ends, which lost 8 bases and 2 bases, there was a span of 16 bases. This CDR3 has 14 residues. The V gene's germline CDR1 is MNHEY and CDR2 SMNVEV (reference sequence). The CDR3 region is CASAAVGGTYEQYF. The CDR3 DNA reads as TGTGCCAGCGCGGCGGTTGGAGGGACCTACGAGCAGTACTTC.

This clone was observed once. The CDR3 coding sequence is TGTGCCAGCTCGCCTACTGACATAAGCTCCTACGAGCAGTACTTC. Residues: CASSPTDISSYEQYF. The V gene is TRBV18, the J gene TRBJ2-7; no firm D call. V was trimmed by 6 bases and J by 0 bases, leaving 15 bases between them. There are 15 residues in the CDR3. Germline V gene lookup returns CDR1 KGHSH and CDR2 LQKENI.